This T cell receptor (beta chain) was recorded in a study of response to subunit inactivated influenza vaccine. Study-level points and caveats: The authors put forward the suggestion that each seasonal influenza vaccination may bring in only a limited number of new T cells.

In TCRdb, the RT-PCR reads were re-called with MiXCR into one record per CDR3 protein. The sample holds some 640,000 distinct CDR3 sequences; approximately 15% are singletons and the top ten take 5.5% to 8%. With regard to this clonotype: Its cognate antigen is unknown.

The CDR3 has 13 amino acids. Germline CDR1 and CDR2: SGHTA and FQGNSA. V was shortened by 5 bases and J by 0 bases, with 5 bases between the two germline ends. Sequenced here: PBMCs from blood, sampled around 15 days before vaccination. The source is a man between 45 and 60 years old who received an inactivated influenza vaccine. This chain uses TRBV7-2 with TRBJ1-3; no definite D call. Here the CDR3 reads CASSGVSGNTIYF. In DNA form, the CDR3 reads TGTGCCAGCAGCGGAGTCTCTGGAAACACCATATATTTT.